The source of this T cell receptor beta chain is a study of CD8+ T cells in alopecia areata (dated by TCRdb to the late 2010s). Context from the whole study: The treated patients took part in an open-label pilot trial in which moderate-to-severe alopecia areata was treated with oral tofacitinib at 5 to 10 mg twice daily. Tofacitinib was administered for 6 to 18 months, and 6 months of follow-up off drug were then conducted to assess delayed response and recurrence. Disease severity in treated patients was measured with the SALT score, which quantifies the percentage of affected scalp surface area. High-throughput TCRbeta sequencing was used to examine T cell clonal expansion in alopecia areata in both the C3H/HeJ mouse model and human patients. In humans, TCRbeta sequencing was performed on scalp tissue and on sorted CD4+ and CD8+ peripheral blood T cells from healthy controls and from patients with patchy or totalis/universalis alopecia areata. Biopsies were taken from tofacitinib-treated patients at baseline and at 4 and 24 weeks of treatment, and a later scalp biopsy was taken in several of the tofacitinib-treated patients. Scalp clonality was compared among normal scalp (n=4), patchy alopecia areata scalp (n=8), and alopecia totalis/universalis scalp (n=8). The RNA source kit depended on sample type: the PAXgene miRNA kit for fixed scalp, the miRNeasy kit for PBMCs, and the RNeasy kit for mouse skin. Amplification of TCRbeta CDR3 regions was done by immunoSEQ multiplex PCR using 35 Vbeta forward primers and 13 Jbeta reverse primers.

For this clone: Its antigen is unknown. Base quality data are lacking; no much larger clone is found one base away.

To prepare the library, the immunoSEQ multiplex PCR assay was applied. RNA was extracted from all samples and reverse transcribed into cDNA as template for TCR sequencing. First-strand cDNA was synthesized using SuperScript III with a 2:1 mix of oligo-dT and random hexamers. A synthetic immune receptor repertoire was used to gauge amplification bias, and whatever bias remained was removed computationally. The paper's processing steps were these. Raw reads were preprocessed for error removal, and CDR3 was defined according to IMGT conventions as running from the conserved cysteine to phenylalanine. To get clonality, Shannon entropy was normalized by log2 of the number of productive unique TCRs and the result was subtracted from 1. Scalp TCRbeta sequences were cross-referenced with sorted blood CD4 and CD8 repertoires so that the CD4 or CD8 identity of scalp clones could be inferred. The immuneACCESS repertoire file appears here via TCRdb, limited to in-frame rearrangements. These files lack a portion of the clones; in checked studies, under half of the deficit traces to unresolved V genes, and the cause of the others is not known. D and trimming were read from the DNA, whereas the V and J calls and clone size are those reported in that table. The sample table records around 60,000 clones; 40% to 55% of these occur just once. The biggest ten clones account for approximately 20% of the sample.

Counted from cysteine to phenylalanine, this CDR3 has 15 amino acids. The DNA shown is the 45-base CDR3, in frame from base 1. Cut back by 2 bases and 1 base, the V and J ends lie 12 bases apart. CDR1 and CDR2 were assigned from the germline V gene as MNHEY and SVGAGI. The sample's treatment or condition, from its label and the paper: oral pan-JAK inhibitor, 5-10 mg twice daily. Peripheral blood and lesional scalp punch biopsies were obtained from patients with alopecia areata. PBMCs were isolated by density centrifugation and stained for CD3, CD4 and CD8, after which CD4+ and CD8+ T cells were sorted on a FACSAria. On the study overall, not on this receptor specifically: Because the treated cohort was small and had only one nonresponder, larger studies are needed to examine links between baseline CD8+ expansion and response. Unlike mouse skin, which is dominated by gammadelta T cells, normal human skin has resident alphabeta T cells that are also sequenced, and this complicates analysis of the scalp TCR repertoire. Compared with mice, TCR sequences shared between patients were less clear, possibly partly because of HLA diversity across the patient population. Many expanded lesional clones were found to persist in scalp and blood during tofacitinib treatment, and relapse after treatment cessation may be partly explained by this persistence. Scalp clonality and the number of expanded CD8+ clones among the top 100 scalp clones were significantly decreased by tofacitinib. Compared with normal scalp, lesional scalp, particularly in alopecia totalis/universalis, had higher clonality and more expanded CD8+ clones, which suggests antigenic drive.

The TCR was taken from a human donor with alopecia areata. Recombination connected TRBV6-5 to TRBJ2-7; the D gene is not confidently resolved. The material was CD8+ T cells sorted from blood, obtained around week 37, from a patient treated with tofacitinib. The DNA reads TGTGCCAGCAGTTACGGATGGAAATCTTCCTACGAGCAGTACTTC. Its coded protein is CASSYGWKSSYEQYF.